This T cell receptor beta chain was documented in a study of T cell changes during pregnancy in multiple sclerosis. This table comes from immunoSEQ multiplex PCR, and its TCRdb copy is limited to in-frame clones, with some not included. The sample consists of approximately 57,000 clones, about 91% of them appearing once. V gave up 4 bases and J gave up 4 bases, with 19 bases separating them. This CDR3 has 16 residues. Germline V CDR1 and CDR2: MGHRA, YSYEKL. The sequencing used CD4+ T cells from peripheral blood mononuclear cells, collected in the second trimester of pregnancy. The source is a female donor with multiple sclerosis, enrolled in a pregnancy study. J is TRBJ1-2 and V is TRBV4-1; D not resolved. The CDR3 sequence: CASSPLGAVGGYGYTF. The CDR3 nucleotides read TGCGCCAGCAGCCCCCTGGGCGCAGTCGGAGGCTATGGCTACACCTTC.